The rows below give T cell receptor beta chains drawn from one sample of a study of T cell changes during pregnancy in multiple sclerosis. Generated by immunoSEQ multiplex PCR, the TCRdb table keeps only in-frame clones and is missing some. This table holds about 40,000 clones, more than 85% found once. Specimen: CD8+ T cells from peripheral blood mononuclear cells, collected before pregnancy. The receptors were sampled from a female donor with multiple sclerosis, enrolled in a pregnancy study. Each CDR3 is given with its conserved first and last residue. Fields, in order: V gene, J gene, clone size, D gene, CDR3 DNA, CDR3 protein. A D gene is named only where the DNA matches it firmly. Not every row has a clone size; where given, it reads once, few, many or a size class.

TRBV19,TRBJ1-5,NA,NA,TGTGCCAGTAGTATCTCCGGGGGTAGGGGTCAGCCCCAGCATTTT,CASSISGGRGQPQHF
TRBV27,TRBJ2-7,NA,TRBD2,TGTGCCAGCAGTTTATCAGCGGGGGCGCTCCCCTACGAGCAGTACTTC,CASSLSAGALPYEQYF
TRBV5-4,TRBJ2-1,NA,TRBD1,TGTGCCAGCAGCCCGGGACAGGGCTATGAGCAGTTCTTC,CASSPGQGYEQFF
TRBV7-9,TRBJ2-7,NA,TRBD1,TGTGCCAGCAGTCCCAAGACAGGGAGCAACGAGCAGTACTTC,CASSPKTGSNEQYF
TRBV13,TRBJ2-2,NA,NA,TGTGCCAGCAGCCCTCGGGTGACCGGGGAGCTGTTTTTT,CASSPRVTGELFF
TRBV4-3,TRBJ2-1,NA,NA,TGCGCCAGCAGCCAAGGAGGCAGGGATGAGCAGTTCTTC,CASSQGGRDEQFF
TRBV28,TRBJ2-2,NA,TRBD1,TGTGCCAGCAGGACTTTTCCGGGACAGGGGATTAACGGGGAGCTGTTTTTT,CASRTFPGQGINGELFF
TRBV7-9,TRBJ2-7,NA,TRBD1,TGTGCCAGCAGCTTATCCCGGACAGGGGGGCGAGACGAGCAGTACTTC,CASSLSRTGGRDEQYF
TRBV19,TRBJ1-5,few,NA,TGTGCCAGTAGTCCCTGGACTCCGAGCAATCAGCCCCAGCATTTT,CASSPWTPSNQPQHF
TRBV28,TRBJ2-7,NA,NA,TGTGCCAGCAGTTTAAACCAACGGGACAACTCCTACGAGCAGTACTTC,CASSLNQRDNSYEQYF
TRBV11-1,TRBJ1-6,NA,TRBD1,TGTGCCAGCAGCCCGACGGGGACAGATGTTTCACCCCTCCACTTT,CASSPTGTDVSPLHF
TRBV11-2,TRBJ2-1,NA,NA,TGTGCCAGCAGCTTAGGGGGCAGGGTCGATGAGCAGTTCTTC,CASSLGGRVDEQFF
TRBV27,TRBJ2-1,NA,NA,TGTGCCAGCAGTTTTAGTCCGTCGAATGAGCAGTTCTTC,CASSFSPSNEQFF
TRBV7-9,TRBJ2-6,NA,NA,TGTGCCAGCAGCACCTTCCTGAGCGGCTCTGGGGCCAACGTCCTGACTTTC,CASSTFLSGSGANVLTF
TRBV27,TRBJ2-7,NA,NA,TGTGCCAGCAGTTCAGGTTCTCGTGAGCAGTACTTC,CASSSGSREQYF
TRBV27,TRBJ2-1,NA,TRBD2,TGTGCCAGCAGTCCCCAGCGGGAGGGCGATTCCTACAATGAGCAGTTCTTC,CASSPQREGDSYNEQFF
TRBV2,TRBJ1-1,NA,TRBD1,TGTGCCAGCCCGGCCAGTAGGGACAGGAACACTGAAGCTTTCTTT,CASPASRDRNTEAFF
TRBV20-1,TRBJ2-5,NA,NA,TGCAGTGCTACTGGAGGGACCCAGTACTTC,CSATGGTQYF
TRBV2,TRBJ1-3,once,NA,TGTGCCAGCAGTGATTCCAGAAACACCATATATTTT,CASSDSRNTIYF
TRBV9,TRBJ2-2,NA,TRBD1,TGTGCCAGCAGCGTAGCTCTACAGGGGGTTACCGGGGAGCTGTTTTTT,CASSVALQGVTGELFF
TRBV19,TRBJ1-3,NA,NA,TGTGCCAGTGAAAGGGGATACCACTACTCTGGAAACACCATATATTTT,CASERGYHYSGNTIYF
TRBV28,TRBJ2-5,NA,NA,TGTGCCAGCAGTCCAGGCATATACCCAGAAGAGACCCAGTACTTC,CASSPGIYPEETQYF
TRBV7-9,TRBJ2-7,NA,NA,TGTGCCAGCAGCCTATCCGTCTACGAGCAGTACTTC,CASSLSVYEQYF
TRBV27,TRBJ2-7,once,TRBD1,TGTGCCAGCAAAGGGGGCCCCTACGAGCAGTACTTC,CASKGGPYEQYF
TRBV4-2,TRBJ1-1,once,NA,TGTGCCAGCAGCCGGACAGTGAACACTGAAGCTTTCTTT,CASSRTVNTEAFF
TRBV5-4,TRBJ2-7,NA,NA,TGTGCCAGCAGCCCAGAGGCGGGACGAGCCTACGAGCAGTACTTC,CASSPEAGRAYEQYF
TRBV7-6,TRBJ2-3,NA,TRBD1,TGTGCCAGCAGCGGAACAGGGGGGGATACGCAGTATTTT,CASSGTGGDTQYF
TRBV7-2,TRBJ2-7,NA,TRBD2,TGTGCCAGCAGCCCATGGGAGGGTGAATCCTACGAGCAGTACTTC,CASSPWEGESYEQYF
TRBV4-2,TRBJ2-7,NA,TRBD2,TGTGCCAGCAGCCAAGTAGCGGGAGGTCGAGACGAGCAGTACTTC,CASSQVAGGRDEQYF
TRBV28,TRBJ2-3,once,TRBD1,TGTGCCAGCAGTCCGGACAGGGGCACAGATACGCAGTATTTT,CASSPDRGTDTQYF
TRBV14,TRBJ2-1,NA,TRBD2,TGTGCCAGCAGCCGACTAGCGGGACTACCAAATGAGCAGTTCTTC,CASSRLAGLPNEQFF
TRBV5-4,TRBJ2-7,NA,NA,TGTGCCAGCAGCTCAGACAGCTTCTCCTACGAGCAGTACTTC,CASSSDSFSYEQYF
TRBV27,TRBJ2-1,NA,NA,TGTGCCAGCAGTTTAGGTGGGGGCAGCTCCTACAATGAGCAGTTCTTC,CASSLGGGSSYNEQFF
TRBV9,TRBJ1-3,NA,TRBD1,TGTGCCAGCAGCGTAGGGGACGACGACAGGGACACAGGAAACACCATATATTTT,CASSVGDDDRDTGNTIYF
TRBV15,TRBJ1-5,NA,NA,TGTGCCACCATTGAGCGTCTGTCCCGGAGGCCCCAGCATTTT,CATIERLSRRPQHF
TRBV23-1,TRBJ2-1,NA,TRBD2,TGCGCCAGCAGCGTACCGGGACTAGCGGGCCACTCCTACAATGAGCAGTTCTTC,CASSVPGLAGHSYNEQFF
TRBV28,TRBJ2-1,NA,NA,TGTGCCAGCAACCTAAGGGGTTACAATGAGCAGTTCTTC,CASNLRGYNEQFF
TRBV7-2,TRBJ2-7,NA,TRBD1,TGTGCCAGCAGCCGGGGCGGGACAGGGGGCTCCGAGCAGTACTTC,CASSRGGTGGSEQYF
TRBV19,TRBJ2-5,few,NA,TGTGCCAGTAGTATAGCCCCCGAGGAGACCCAGTACTTC,CASSIAPEETQYF
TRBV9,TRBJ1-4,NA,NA,TGTGCCAGCAGCCGCGGGGGGGGGAATGAAAAACTGTTTTTT,CASSRGGGNEKLFF
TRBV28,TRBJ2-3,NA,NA,TGTGCCAGCAGGCCTCCGGGAGCAGATACGCAGTATTTT,CASRPPGADTQYF
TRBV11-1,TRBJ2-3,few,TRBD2,TGTGCCAGCAGCCCGGGACTAGGAACGGTTATAGATACGCAGTATTTT,CASSPGLGTVIDTQYF
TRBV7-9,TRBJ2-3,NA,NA,TGTGCCAGCAGCCATACCCCGGGTTCGGGAACAGATACGCAGTATTTT,CASSHTPGSGTDTQYF
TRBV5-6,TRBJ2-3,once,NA,TGTGCCAGCAGCTTTCCTAGTGAGGCGGATACGCAGTATTTT,CASSFPSEADTQYF
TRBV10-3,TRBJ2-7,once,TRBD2,TGTGCCATCAGTGTAGGCCTAGCGGCCTCCGAGCAGTACTTC,CAISVGLAASEQYF
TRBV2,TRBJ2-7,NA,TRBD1,TGTGCCAGCAGTATAGACAGGGGCCCATCCTACGAGCAGTACTTC,CASSIDRGPSYEQYF
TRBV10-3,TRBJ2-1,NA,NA,TGTGCCATCAGTGTGGGTAGCGAGCATGAGCAGTTCTTC,CAISVGSEHEQFF
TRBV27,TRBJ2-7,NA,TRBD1,TGTGCCAGCAGTTTATTGGGGACAGGGGCCTACGAGCAGTACTTC,CASSLLGTGAYEQYF
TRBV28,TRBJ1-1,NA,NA,TGTGCCAGCAGTTTAACAGGCTCTAACACTGAAGCTTTCTTT,CASSLTGSNTEAFF
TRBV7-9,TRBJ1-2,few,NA,TGTGCCAGCAGCTTAGTGATGGAGTATGGCTACACCTTC,CASSLVMEYGYTF
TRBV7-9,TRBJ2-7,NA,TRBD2,TGTGCCAGCAGCTCCCTAGCGGGAGGGCCGATCGAGCAGTACTTC,CASSSLAGGPIEQYF
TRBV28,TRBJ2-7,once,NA,TGTGCCAGCAGTTTTGTAAGCACCTACGAGCAGTACTTC,CASSFVSTYEQYF
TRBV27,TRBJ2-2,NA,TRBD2,TGTGCCAGCAGTTTAGGGCGGGGGTCCGGGGAGCTGTTTTTT,CASSLGRGSGELFF
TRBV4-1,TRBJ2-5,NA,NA,TGCGCCAGCACAGGTGCAGGAAAAGAGACCCAGTACTTC,CASTGAGKETQYF
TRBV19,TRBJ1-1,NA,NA,TGTGCCAGTAGTATCAGGGGAGGGACTGAAGCTTTCTTT,CASSIRGGTEAFF